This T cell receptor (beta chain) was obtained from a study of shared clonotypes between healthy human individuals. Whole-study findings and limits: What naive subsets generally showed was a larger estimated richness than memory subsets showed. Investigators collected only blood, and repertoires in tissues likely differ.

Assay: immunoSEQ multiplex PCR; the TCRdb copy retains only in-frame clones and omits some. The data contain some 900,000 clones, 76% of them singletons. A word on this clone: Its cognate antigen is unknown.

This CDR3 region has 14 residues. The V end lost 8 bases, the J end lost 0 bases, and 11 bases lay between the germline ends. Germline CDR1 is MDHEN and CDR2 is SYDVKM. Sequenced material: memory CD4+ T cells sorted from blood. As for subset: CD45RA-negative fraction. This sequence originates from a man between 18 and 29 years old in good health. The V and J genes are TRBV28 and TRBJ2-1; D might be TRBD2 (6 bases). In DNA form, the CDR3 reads TGTGCCAGCTATGGGGGGAGCTCCTACAATGAGCAGTTCTTC. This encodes CASYGGSSYNEQFF.